One sample yielded the 20 T cell receptor beta chains listed below, sequenced in a study of blood T cells in healthy people across ages. Combining a sample-barcoded 5' primer with a J-beta primer mix, a second PCR ran for roughly 7 to 11 cycles. MiXCR was run by TCRdb on the 5' RACE reads, yielding one entry per CDR3 protein. The data hold 700,000 to 900,000 distinct CDR3 sequences, with roughly 50% observed a single time. Sequenced: blood. Receptor source: an elderly man in good health.

The V gene is TRBV10-2, the J gene TRBJ2-7, with D tentatively TRBD2 (5 bases). The end of the DNA is better explained by TRBJ2-5, so the J call may be wrong. Germline CDR1 is WSHSY and CDR2 is SAAADI. The CDR3 runs 13 residues. The CDR3 DNA reads as TGCGCCAGCAGTGACGGGGTCAGAGAGACCCAGTACTTC. This translates into CASSDGVRETQYF.

The chain carries TRBV20-1 and TRBJ2-7, with 7 bases that match TRBD2. Per germline, CDR1 DFQATT and CDR2 SNEGSKA (reference sequence). J was trimmed by 0 bases and V by 1 base; bases with no gene match: 0. The CDR3 runs to 13 residues. The CDR3: CSARGDYSYEQYF. DNA of the CDR3: TGCAGTGCTAGAGGGGACTACTCCTACGAGCAGTACTTC.

This clonotype was recorded a few times. This chain uses TRBV7-9 with TRBJ1-2; no definite D call. V gave up 0 bases and J gave up 6 bases, with 8 bases separating them. Germline values: CDR1 SEHNR, CDR2 FQNEAQ (reference sequence). This CDR3 is 13 amino acids long. The CDR3 loop reads CASSLAGLNGYTF. CDR3 sequence (DNA): TGTGCCAGCAGCTTAGCAGGGCTTAATGGCTACACCTTC. The full variable domain, with the rest looked up from reference TRBV7-9 and TRBJ1-2, is DTGVSQNPRHKITKRGQNVTFRCDPISEHNRLYWYRQTLGQGPEFLTYFQNEAQLEKSRLLSDRFSAERPKGSFSTLEIQRTEQGDSAMYLCASSLAGLNGYTFGSGTRLTVV.

The V gene is TRBV7-3, the J gene TRBJ2-1; perhaps TRBD1 as D (5 bases). Germline-derived CDR1 and CDR2 are SGHTA and FQGTGA. The V gene lost 5 bases and the J gene lost 9 bases, with 14 bases spanning the gap. The CDR3 spans 13 residues. The CDR3 region has the DNA TGTGCCAGCAGCCTAATGGCTAGGGGTGAGCAGTTCTTC. Encoded protein: CASSLMARGEQFF. The variable domain in full, completed from reference TRBV7-3 and TRBJ2-1, reads GAGVSQTPSNKVTEKGKYVELRCDPISGHTALYWYRQSLGQGPEFLIYFQGTGAADDSGLPNDRFFAVRPEGSVSTLKIQRTERGDSAVYLCASSLMARGEQFFGPGTRLTVL.

This chain connects TRBV24-1 to TRBJ2-5, with no clear D. CDR3 length: 15 residues. The V end lost 1 base, the J end lost 1 base, and 9 bases lay between the germline ends. Per germline, CDR1 KGHDR and CDR2 SFDVKD. DNA of the CDR3: TGTGCCACCAGTGATTTCAACCGGTTCCAAGAGACCCAGTACTTC. This codes for CATSDFNRFQETQYF.

The J gene is TRBJ1-2, the V gene TRBV5-1; unclear D gene. With 0 bases removed from V and 4 bases from J, the gap between germline ends came to 7 bases. This CDR3 comprises 13 residues. Germline CDR1 reads SGHRS; CDR2 reads YFSETQ. Here the CDR3 DNA reads TGCGCCAGCAGCTTGGAGTTCGCCTATGGCTACACCTTC. It yields the protein CASSLEFAYGYTF.

This clonotype has a handful of counts. V usage is TRBV18 and J usage is TRBJ2-5, with TRBD2 matching over 7 bases. Germline V gene lookup returns CDR1 KGHSH and CDR2 LQKENI. This CDR3 contains 16 residues. V shed 3 bases, J shed 5 bases, and the junction held 12 bases outside the gene matches. The CDR3 DNA sequence: TGTGCCAGCTCACCTTGGGCTAGCGGTCTTTGGGAGACCCAGTACTTC. Amino acids: CASSPWASGLWETQYF.

The V gene is TRBV29-1, the J gene TRBJ2-5, with a possible D match to TRBD2 (5 bases). This CDR3 comprises 18 residues. The ends were cut back, 5 bases at V and 2 bases at J, with 27 bases in the middle. Germline values: CDR1 SQVTM, CDR2 ANQGSEA. The CDR3 bases are TGCAGCGTTCAACTGACGGGGTGGGGAACGGGGAATCAAGAGACCCAGTACTTC. Translating gives CSVQLTGWGTGNQETQYF. The whole variable domain, filled in from reference TRBV29-1 and TRBJ2-5, reads SAVISQKPSRDICQRGTSLTIQCQVDSQVTMMFWYRQQPGQSLTLIATANQGSEATYESGFVIDKFPISRPNLTFSTLTVSNMSPEDSSIYLCSVQLTGWGTGNQETQYFGPGTRLLVL.

The V gene is TRBV10-1, the J gene TRBJ2-1, with D unresolved. Trimming pared 2 bases from V and 3 bases from J, leaving 5 bases between. From germline, CDR1 is WNHNN and CDR2 SYGVQD (reference sequence). This CDR3 comprises 13 residues. This CDR3 is CASSEVGYNEQFF. The CDR3 region has the DNA TGCGCCAGCAGTGAGGTGGGCTACAATGAGCAGTTCTTC.

This chain joins TRBV12-3 or TRBV12-4 and TRBJ1-1; TRBD1 agrees at 8 bases. The trim removed 7 bases at V and 1 base at J, leaving 5 bases unmatched. This CDR3 region has 14 residues. This chain's CDR3 is CASTGGQGNTEAFF. DNA for the CDR3: TGTGCCAGCACTGGAGGACAGGGGAACACTGAAGCTTTCTTT.

This clonotype came up many times. The chain joins TRBV7-6 to TRBJ2-3; 8 bases align to TRBD2. The CDR3 loop spans 14 amino acids. J gave up 5 bases and V 4 bases, and 5 bases lay outside the gene matches. Germline CDR1 SGHVS, CDR2 FNYEAQ. The CDR3 protein is CASSWGAGGDTQYF. In nucleotides, the CDR3 is TGTGCCAGCAGCTGGGGGGCGGGAGGAGATACGCAGTATTTT. The whole variable domain, filled in from reference TRBV7-6 and TRBJ2-3, reads GAGVSQSPRYKVTKRGQDVALRCDPISGHVSLYWYRQALGQGPEFLTYFNYEAQQDKSGLPNDRFSAERPEGSISTLTIQRTEQRDSAMYRCASSWGAGGDTQYFGPGTRLTVL.

J is TRBJ2-3 and V is TRBV6-1; perhaps D is TRBD1 or TRBD2 (5 bases each). The CDR3 consists of 17 residues. V was clipped by 2 bases and J by 6 bases, with 21 bases between them. CDR1 is MNHNS, CDR2 SASEGT, per germline. The DNA for the CDR3 is TGTGCCAGCAGTGAAATGCCGGGGCGGAGGTTCTCTGATACGCAGTATTTT. Encoded protein: CASSEMPGRRFSDTQYF.

The sample holds a few counts of this clonotype. The V gene is TRBV5-6, the J gene TRBJ2-7, with 9 bases identical to TRBD2. Trimming at V came to 5 bases and at J to 5 bases, leaving 8 bases not matched to a gene. Germline V CDR1 and CDR2: SGHDT, YYEEEE. The length of the CDR3 is 14 residues. The CDR3 loop is CASRRSGSSHEQYF. Here the CDR3 DNA reads TGTGCCAGCAGACGTAGCGGGAGCTCTCACGAGCAGTACTTC. The whole variable domain, remainder taken from reference TRBV5-6 and TRBJ2-7, is DAGVTQSPTHLIKTRGQQVTLRCSPKSGHDTVSWYQQALGQGPQFIFQYYEEEERQRGNFPDRFSGHQFPNYSSELNVNALLLGDSALYLCASRRSGSSHEQYFGPGTRLTVT.

This chain links TRBV6-2 or TRBV6-3 with TRBJ2-3, with 10 bases identical to TRBD2. V lost 8 bases, J lost 4 bases, and 6 bases stayed unmatched. The CDR3 runs to 14 residues. Germline values: CDR1 MNHEY, CDR2 SVGEGT. The CDR3 coding sequence is TGTGCCAGCGTTATTAGCGGGAGGTCAGATACGCAGTATTTT. Translated, it gives CASVISGRSDTQYF.

This clonotype came up a few times. The chain has TRBV7-6 and TRBJ2-3; D is perhaps TRBD2 (5 bases). V shed 5 bases and J shed 4 bases, with 13 bases lying between them. The germline gives CDR1 SGHVS, CDR2 FNYEAQ. The CDR3 has 14 residues. Here the CDR3 reads CASSPGFPADTQYF. CDR3 nucleotide sequence: TGTGCCAGCAGCCCGGGATTCCCGGCAGATACGCAGTATTTT. Variable domain in full (rest from reference TRBV7-6 and TRBJ2-3): GAGVSQSPRYKVTKRGQDVALRCDPISGHVSLYWYRQALGQGPEFLTYFNYEAQQDKSGLPNDRFSAERPEGSISTLTIQRTEQRDSAMYRCASSPGFPADTQYFGPGTRLTVL.

This chain links TRBV5-1 with TRBJ2-3; no clear D gene. There are 18 residues in the CDR3. V lost 5 bases to trimming and J lost 4 bases, with 26 bases between them. Germline-derived CDR1 and CDR2 are SGHRS and YFSETQ. The CDR3 region has the DNA TGCGCCAGCAGAGGCCCCCGGTCAGGTCGTAGTAGTGCAGATACGCAGTATTTT. It is translated as CASRGPRSGRSSADTQYF.

The chain has TRBV4-1 and TRBJ2-4, with a tentative D call TRBD2 (6 bases). Between the trimmed V and J ends, which lost 1 base and 2 bases, there was a span of 12 bases. The CDR3 is 16 amino acids. CDR1 and CDR2 (germline): MGHRA, YSYEKL. The CDR3 here is CASSQGDGGTKNIQYF. CDR3 DNA: TGCGCCAGCAGCCAAGGTGACGGGGGAACCAAAAACATTCAGTACTTC.

This rearrangement joins TRBV6-5 to TRBJ1-5, with TRBD1 matching 7 bases. In germline, CDR1 is MNHEY, CDR2 SVGAGI. The CDR3 runs 16 residues. V was pared by 2 bases and J by 7 bases, with 11 bases of the junction left unmatched. The CDR3 protein is CASSYRLKGAGQPQHF. The CDR3 DNA follows: TGTGCCAGCAGTTACCGTTTAAAGGGGGCTGGACAGCCCCAGCATTTT.

The chain employs TRBV5-1 and TRBJ2-5; 8 bases align to TRBD1. The CDR3 is made up of 15 amino acids. In germline, CDR1 is SGHRS, CDR2 YFSETQ. J was trimmed by 7 bases and V by 2 bases; bases with no gene match: 10. The CDR3 is CASSLRTGGVVTQYF. CDR3 DNA: TGCGCCAGCAGCTTAAGAACAGGGGGAGTGGTGACCCAGTACTTC.

The chain couples TRBV7-9 to TRBJ1-2, with 7 bases aligning to TRBD1. The V and J ends lost 5 bases and 4 bases, in that order; junction bases with no gene match: 10. CDR3 length: 15 amino acids. Germline-derived CDR1 and CDR2 are SEHNR and FQNEAQ (reference sequence). CDR3 sequence (DNA): TGTGCCAGCAGCCCCAACAGGGGAATGGGCTATGGCTACACCTTC. Encoded protein: CASSPNRGMGYGYTF.